A selection of T cell receptor beta chains follows, all from one sample in a study of response to subunit inactivated influenza vaccine. TCRdb re-called the RT-PCR reads with MiXCR, one entry per CDR3 protein. Counted here are roughly 500,000 distinct CDR3 sequences, roughly 27% occurring once; the ten biggest clones make up about 1.9%. The input for sequencing was CD4+ T cells sorted from PBMCs, taken about 5 days after vaccination. The source of these receptors is a man aged 50-60 years who received an inactivated influenza vaccine. CDR3s include the opening cysteine and the closing phenylalanine or tryptophan. The D gene is left open where the match is weak. Clone size is stated in some rows and not others, as once, few, many or a class when expanded.

clone size	V gene	J gene	D gene	CDR3 protein	CDR3 DNA
.	TRBV20-1	TRBJ2-3	.	CSAASRTDTQYF	TGCAGTGCCGCTTCACGAACAGATACGCAGTATTTT
.	TRBV7-2	TRBJ2-5	.	CASSLYQAAVETQYF	TGTGCCAGCAGCTTATATCAGGCAGCCGTGGAGACCCAGTACTTC
.	TRBV12-3/TRBV12-4	TRBJ2-1	TRBD2	CASSLAMGLAGGINEQFF	TGTGCCAGCAGTTTAGCCATGGGACTAGCGGGAGGAATAAATGAGCAGTTCTTC
many	TRBV28	TRBJ2-1	.	CASSLLSSYNEQFF	TGTGCCAGCAGCTTACTTAGCTCCTACAATGAGCAGTTCTTC
few	TRBV7-2	TRBJ2-3	.	CASTRAGTQYF	TGTGCCAGCACCCGGGCAGGTACGCAGTATTTT
.	TRBV7-9	TRBJ1-1	TRBD1	CASSPSQGRNTEAFF	TGTGCCAGCAGCCCCTCACAGGGGAGAAACACTGAAGCTTTCTTT
.	TRBV7-9	TRBJ2-7	.	CASSQDTLSYEQYF	TGTGCCAGCAGCCAGGACACCTTATCCTACGAGCAGTACTTC
many	TRBV12-3/TRBV12-4	TRBJ2-1	.	CASSLVPPNEQFF	TGTGCCAGCAGTTTAGTGCCTCCGAATGAGCAGTTCTTC
few	TRBV12-3/TRBV12-4	TRBJ1-2	.	CASSPSGPPGYTF	TGTGCCAGCAGTCCCTCGGGACCGCCGGGCTACACCTTC
.	TRBV12-3/TRBV12-4	TRBJ2-7	TRBD2	CASSSTSGVDEQYF	TGTGCCAGCAGTAGTACTAGCGGGGTTGACGAGCAGTACTTC
few	TRBV7-6	TRBJ2-5	TRBD1	CASSLGGQFSQETQYF	TGTGCCAGCAGCTTAGGGGGACAGTTTTCCCAAGAGACCCAGTACTTC
few	TRBV10-3	TRBJ2-6	TRBD1	CAISGTGASGANVLTF	TGTGCCATCAGTGGGACAGGTGCTTCTGGGGCCAACGTCCTGACTTTC
.	TRBV7-2	TRBJ2-3	.	CASRELTDTQYF	TGTGCCAGCCGGGAACTCACAGATACGCAGTATTTT